The clone carrying this TCR beta chain was found once. What it binds is not known. One end of the junction is discordant with germline, which a read error may explain. This record belongs to a study of cytomegalovirus exposure and HLA in healthy donors. Study-wide results and limits: A later analysis linked a missense DCLRE1C variant to TCR beta V- and J-gene trimming. Reportedly, a later analysis found an Asian-associated ancestry cluster had fewer N-insertions than the roughly 700-donor mean. Immune exposure information available was restricted to CMV serostatus.

A multiplex PCR was run with 60 Vbeta primers and 13 Jbeta primers. Sequencing was performed with immunoSEQ multiplex PCR; in TCRdb, only in-frame clones are kept and a portion is missing. The top ten hold more than 9.5% of the sample, which has about 140,000 clones, almost 85% seen once. This clonotype was sampled from a woman aged 60-70 years in good health and CMV-seropositive. The specimen was PBMCs.

CDR3 sequence (DNA): TGTGCCAGCAGTGAACAGCAGGGGGCCTACGGGCAGTACTTC. Translated, it gives CASSEQQGAYGQYF. The chain has TRBV2 and TRBJ2-7, with 8 positions matching TRBD1. The V gene's germline CDR1 is SNHLY and CDR2 FYNNEI. This CDR3 is built from 14 residues.